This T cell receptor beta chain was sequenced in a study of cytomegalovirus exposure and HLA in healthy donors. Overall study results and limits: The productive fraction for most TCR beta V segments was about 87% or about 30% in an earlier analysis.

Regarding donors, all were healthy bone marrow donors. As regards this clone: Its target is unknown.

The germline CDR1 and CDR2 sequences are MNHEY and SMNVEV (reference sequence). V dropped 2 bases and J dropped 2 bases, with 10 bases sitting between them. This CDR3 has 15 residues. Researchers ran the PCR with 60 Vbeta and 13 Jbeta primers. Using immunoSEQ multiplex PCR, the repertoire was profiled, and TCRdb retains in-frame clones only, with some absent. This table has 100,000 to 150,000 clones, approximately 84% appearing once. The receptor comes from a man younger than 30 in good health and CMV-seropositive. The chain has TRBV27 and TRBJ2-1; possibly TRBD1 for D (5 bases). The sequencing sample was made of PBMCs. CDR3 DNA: TGTGCCAGCAGTTTAATCCAGGGTCCCTACAATGAGCAGTTCTTC. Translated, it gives CASSLIQGPYNEQFF.